Following are 22 T cell receptor beta chains from one sample sequenced in a study of CD8 T cells in Susac syndrome. Random hexamers served to reverse transcribe about 0.5 to 1 ug RNA. TCRdb re-derived calls from the immunoSEQ multiplex PCR reads in MiXCR, one entry per CDR3 protein. The sample records 350,000 to 550,000 distinct CDR3 sequences, around 85% being singletons. Sequencing input: CD8+ T cells from PBMCs. The origin of the receptors is a human donor with multiple sclerosis.

The chain has TRBV4-1 and TRBJ2-5, with 10 bases aligning to TRBD2. The CDR3 has 17 amino acids. V gave up 1 base and J gave up 5 bases; unmatched junction bases: 10. Germline CDR1 and CDR2: MGHRA and YSYEKL. The CDR3 bases are TGCGCCAGCAGCCAAGGTCCCGAACTAGCGGGGTGGGAGACCCAGTACTTC. The encoded protein is CASSQGPELAGWETQYF.

The chain combines TRBV27 with TRBJ2-5, with a weak D call TRBD2 (7 bases). V was clipped by 6 bases and J by 5 bases, with 16 bases between them. The CDR3 is made up of 14 amino acids. CDR1 MNHEY and CDR2 SMNVEV come from the germline V gene (reference sequence). The CDR3 here is CASSAWGGAETQYF. The CDR3 DNA sequence: TGTGCCAGCAGCGCGTGGGGGGGCGCGGAGACCCAGTACTTC.

This clonotype was recorded many times. V is TRBV4-2 and J is TRBJ1-2; 10 bases match TRBD1. The germline CDR1 and CDR2 sequences are LGHNA and YNFKEQ. CDR3 length equals 19 residues. J gave up 0 bases and V 0 bases, and 10 bases lay outside the gene matches. The CDR3 coding sequence is TGTGCCAGCAGCCAAGAAGCCGGACAGGGGGGATTTGCTAACTATGGCTACACCTTC. Its protein product is CASSQEAGQGGFANYGYTF.

The chain employs TRBV27 and TRBJ1-1, with a weak D call TRBD1 (5 bases). Germline V CDR1 and CDR2: MNHEY, SMNVEV (reference sequence). V shed 2 bases and J shed 3 bases, with 13 bases lying between them. This CDR3 has 15 amino acids. The CDR3 DNA follows: TGTGCCAGCAGTTTAGCAGAGGGGTTGGACACTGAAGCTTTCTTT. Its protein product is CASSLAEGLDTEAFF.

This chain joins TRBV12-3 or TRBV12-4 and TRBJ2-3, with 9 bases aligning to TRBD2. V trimming: 7 bases; J trimming: 5 bases; junction bases outside the gene matches: 10. This CDR3 is 15 amino acids long. The CDR3 is CASTLARGGQDTQYF. CDR3 in DNA: TGTGCCAGCACGTTAGCGCGGGGGGGCCAAGATACGCAGTATTTT.

The CDR3 DNA sequence: TGTGCCAGCAGAGCGCGTGTGTCACCTTCCTACGAGCAGTACTTC. Residues: CASRARVSPSYEQYF. J is TRBJ2-7 and V is TRBV2; no reliable D call. Per the germline V gene, CDR1 is SNHLY and CDR2 is FYNNEI. V lost 6 bases, J lost 1 base, and 16 bases lay in between. The CDR3 totals 15 residues.

This clonotype was counted a few times. The V call is TRBV19, the J call TRBJ1-1; D is perhaps TRBD1 (6 bases). Germline CDR1 and CDR2: LNHDA and SQIVND (reference sequence). This CDR3 spans 14 amino acids. The V end lost 8 bases, the J end lost 0 bases, and 13 bases lay between the germline ends. The DNA for the CDR3 is TGTGCCAGTTCCATCCAGGGGTTGAACACTGAAGCTTTCTTT. This sequence encodes CASSIQGLNTEAFF.

This clonotype appeared once. The CDR3 sequence is CASSLDIGTSGYLGEQFF. The CDR3 DNA sequence: TGTGCCAGCAGCTTAGATATAGGAACTAGCGGGTATTTGGGTGAGCAGTTCTTC. The chain couples TRBV11-2 to TRBJ2-1; 9 nucleotides match TRBD2. Germline loops: CDR1 SGHAT, CDR2 FQNNGV. The CDR3 is 18 amino acids. V was clipped by 0 bases and J by 9 bases; unmatched bases: 15. Based on the CDR3 plus reference TRBV11-2 and TRBJ2-1, the full variable domain is EAGVAQSPRYKIIEKRQSVAFWCNPISGHATLYWYQQILGQGPKLLIQFQNNGVVDDSQLPKDRFSAERLKGVDSTLKIQPAKLEDSAVYLCASSLDIGTSGYLGEQFFGPGTRLTVL.

V is TRBV2 and J is TRBJ2-1; no clear D. Germline CDR1 is SNHLY and CDR2 is FYNNEI. The CDR3 length is 14 residues. V was shortened by 2 bases and J by 7 bases, with 12 bases between the two germline ends. The CDR3 sequence is CASSESLLGNEQFF. Written as DNA, the CDR3 is TGTGCCAGCAGTGAATCCTTATTAGGGAATGAGCAGTTCTTC.

The rearrangement joins TRBV6-1 to TRBJ2-7; no firm D call. Trimming removed 10 bases from V and 4 bases from J, with 8 bases in between. The CDR3 contains 10 residues. Germline V lookup: CDR1 MNHNS, CDR2 SASEGT. CDR3 sequence (DNA): TGTGCCACAACCCCATACGAGCAGTACTTC. Translated: CATTPYEQYF.

This clonotype was observed once. The V and J genes are TRBV10-3 and TRBJ2-1; D not resolved. In germline, CDR1 is ENHRY, CDR2 SYGVKD. V shed 5 bases and J shed 2 bases, with 25 bases lying between them. The CDR3 length is 19 residues. CDR3 loop: CAISLSLKVAVPTYNEQFF. The CDR3 DNA follows: TGTGCCATCAGTCTGTCGCTTAAGGTGGCTGTACCAACCTACAATGAGCAGTTCTTC.

V is TRBV9 and J is TRBJ2-7; D remains ambiguous. Germline V lookup: CDR1 SGDLS, CDR2 YYNGEE. The germline V and J ends were trimmed by 0 bases and 0 bases, with 7 bases remaining between them. CDR3 size: 14 residues. CDR3 region: CASSVELISYEQYF. CDR3 sequence (DNA): TGTGCCAGCAGCGTAGAGCTCATCTCCTACGAGCAGTACTTC.

The chain recombines TRBV12-2 with TRBJ1-5. TRBV12-2 is an annotated pseudogene. This CDR3 comprises 17 residues. The CDR3 loop reads CASRLARWYWTDQPQHF. The CDR3 region has the DNA TGTGCAAGTCGCTTAGCGCGGTGGTACTGGACGGATCAGCCCCAGCATTTT.

V is TRBV19 and J is TRBJ1-1; the D is unclear. CDR1 LNHDA and CDR2 SQIVND come from the germline V gene (reference sequence). V was trimmed by 2 bases and J by 0 bases, leaving 7 bases between them. CDR3 length: 14 amino acids. This CDR3 reads CASSIPVMNTEAFF. The CDR3 DNA reads as TGTGCCAGTAGTATACCCGTTATGAACACTGAAGCTTTCTTT.

The J gene is TRBJ2-5, the V gene TRBV12-3 or TRBV12-4; the D gene is possibly TRBD1 (6 bases). The V and J ends lost 7 bases and 4 bases respectively, with 10 bases between them. This CDR3 is 12 amino acids long. In nucleotides, the CDR3 is TGTGCCAGCACAACAGGGCCAGAGACCCAGTACTTC. The encoded protein is CASTTGPETQYF.

V is TRBV9 and J is TRBJ1-1; tentatively, D is TRBD1 (5 bases). Deletions cut 3 bases from V and 0 bases from J, with 12 bases between. CDR1 is SGDLS, CDR2 YYNGEE, per germline. The CDR3 has 15 amino acids. CDR3 loop: CASSEGTAMNTEAFF. The CDR3, as DNA: TGTGCCAGCAGCGAGGGGACGGCGATGAACACTGAAGCTTTCTTT. Full variable domain (remainder filled in from reference TRBV9 and TRBJ1-1): DSGVTQTPKHLITATGQRVTLRCSPRSGDLSVYWYQQSLDQGLQFLIQYYNGEERAKGNILERFSAQQFPDLHSELNLSSLELGDSALYFCASSEGTAMNTEAFFGQGTRLTVV.

This clonotype was detected only once. The V call is TRBV6-5, the J call TRBJ2-3, with 7 bases matching TRBD1. Germline V lookup: CDR1 MNHEY, CDR2 SVGAGI. After removal of 7 bases from V and 4 bases from J, the junction contained 17 bases not matched to a gene. The CDR3 contains 17 residues. The CDR3 nucleotides are TGTGCCAGCAATTATCCGCCGGGACAGAATACCCCAGATACGCAGTATTTT. This encodes CASNYPPGQNTPDTQYF.

The chain uses TRBV10-3 and TRBJ1-2; D is uncertain. The CDR3 contains 14 residues. Germline V gene lookup returns CDR1 ENHRY and CDR2 SYGVKD. The V gene lost 6 bases and the J gene lost 1 base, with 12 bases spanning the gap. The CDR3 DNA reads TGTGCCATCAGCCCCAGAGGCGGTAACTATGGCTACACCTTC. It codes for CAISPRGGNYGYTF.

About this clonotype itself: Compared with germline, one end of the junction differs, possibly owing to a read error. V and J are TRBV30 and TRBJ2-5, with TRBD2 matching over 8 bases. The CDR3 covers 15 residues. Germline CDR1 is GTSNPN and CDR2 is SVGIG (reference sequence). CDR3 DNA sequence: TGTGCCTGGAGTGTACTAGCGGACACCCAAGAGGCCCAGTACTTC. This gives the protein CAWSVLADTQEAQYF.

The chain uses TRBV6-5 and TRBJ2-7; unclear D gene. This CDR3 region has 15 residues. V was clipped by 0 bases and J by 0 bases, with 9 bases between them. From germline, CDR1 is MNHEY and CDR2 SVGAGI. The CDR3 DNA sequence: TGTGCCAGCAGTTACTCCGACGGTTCCTCCTACGAGCAGTACTTC. It codes for CASSYSDGSSYEQYF.

This clonotype was observed a single time. The final CDR3 position lacks the conserved phenylalanine or tryptophan, pointing to a likely read error. The limits of the CDR3 on the DNA are not certain, so only TCRdb's listed CDR3 is given. The genes are TRBV12-3 or TRBV12-4 and TRBJ2-1; the table calls TRBD1, which could not be checked here. The CDR3 is 13 amino acids long, termini counted. The CDR3 spells CASSLAGGQTNFI.

This sequence joins TRBV9 and TRBJ1-6; the D gene is possibly TRBD1 (5 bases). V lost 2 bases and J 7 bases, leaving 16 bases between the germline ends. The CDR3 totals 16 residues. CDR1 SGDLS and CDR2 YYNGEE come from the germline V gene. The CDR3 protein is CASSVRGGGMNSPLHF. The DNA of the CDR3 is TGTGCCAGCAGCGTTCGGGGCGGCGGTATGAATTCACCCCTCCACTTT.